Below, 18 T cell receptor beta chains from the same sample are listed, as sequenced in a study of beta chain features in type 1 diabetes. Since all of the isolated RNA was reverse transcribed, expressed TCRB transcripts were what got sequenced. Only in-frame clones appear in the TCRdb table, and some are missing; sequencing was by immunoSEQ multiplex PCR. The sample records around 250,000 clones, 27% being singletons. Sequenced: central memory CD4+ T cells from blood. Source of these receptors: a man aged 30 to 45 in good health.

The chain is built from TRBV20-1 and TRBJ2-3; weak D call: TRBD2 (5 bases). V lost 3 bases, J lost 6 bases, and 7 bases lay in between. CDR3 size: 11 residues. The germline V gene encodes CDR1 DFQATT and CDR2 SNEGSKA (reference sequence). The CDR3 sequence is CSASPGDTQYF. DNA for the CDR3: TGCAGTGCTAGTCCGGGGGATACGCAGTATTTT.

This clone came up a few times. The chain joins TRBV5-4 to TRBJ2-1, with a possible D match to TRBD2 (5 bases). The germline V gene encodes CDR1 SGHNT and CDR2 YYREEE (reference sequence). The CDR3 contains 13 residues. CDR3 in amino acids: CALGVNLYNEQFF. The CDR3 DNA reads TGTGCTCTCGGGGTGAACCTATACAATGAGCAGTTCTTC.

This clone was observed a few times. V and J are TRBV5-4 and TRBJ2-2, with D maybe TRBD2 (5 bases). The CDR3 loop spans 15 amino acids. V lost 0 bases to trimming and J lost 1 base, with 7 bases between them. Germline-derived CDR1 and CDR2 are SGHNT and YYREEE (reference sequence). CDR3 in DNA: TGTGCCAGCAGCTTGGGGACTGAGAACACCGGGGAGCTGTTTTTT. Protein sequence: CASSLGTENTGELFF.

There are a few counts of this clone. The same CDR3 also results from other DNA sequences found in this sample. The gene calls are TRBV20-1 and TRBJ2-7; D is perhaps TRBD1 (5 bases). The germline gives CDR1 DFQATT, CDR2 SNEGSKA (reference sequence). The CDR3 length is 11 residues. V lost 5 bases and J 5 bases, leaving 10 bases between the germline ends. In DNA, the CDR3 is TGCAGTGCTTTGCAGGGCGACGAGCAGTACTTC. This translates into CSALQGDEQYF.

The DNA of the CDR3 is TGTGCCAGCAGTTCTGGATCGGGCGGGGAGACCCAGTACTTC. Encoded protein: CASSSGSGGETQYF. This sequence joins TRBV28 and TRBJ2-5; D might be TRBD2 (5 bases). CDR1 and CDR2 from the germline V gene are MDHEN and SYDVKM. This CDR3 contains 14 residues. With 4 bases removed from V and 5 bases from J, the gap between germline ends came to 14 bases.

CDR3 sequence (DNA): TGTGCCAGCAGCTTGGACATTAACACTGAAGCTTTCTTT. It is translated as CASSLDINTEAFF. V usage is TRBV5-4 and J usage is TRBJ1-1; D is uncertain. CDR1 and CDR2 (germline): SGHNT, YYREEE (reference sequence). The CDR3 consists of 13 residues. The V end lost 0 bases, the J end lost 2 bases, and 5 bases lay between the germline ends.

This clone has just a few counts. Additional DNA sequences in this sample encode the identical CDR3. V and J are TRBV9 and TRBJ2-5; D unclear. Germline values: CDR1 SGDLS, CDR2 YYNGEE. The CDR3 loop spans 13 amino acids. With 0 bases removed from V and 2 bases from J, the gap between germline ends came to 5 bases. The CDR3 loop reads CASSVGVQETQYF. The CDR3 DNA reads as TGTGCCAGCAGCGTAGGGGTTCAAGAGACCCAGTACTTC.

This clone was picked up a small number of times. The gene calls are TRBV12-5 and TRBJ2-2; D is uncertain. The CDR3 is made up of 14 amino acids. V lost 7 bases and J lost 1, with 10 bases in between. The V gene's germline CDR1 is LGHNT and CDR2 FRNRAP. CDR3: CASALGQNTGELFF. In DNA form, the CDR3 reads TGTGCTAGTGCTTTAGGGCAGAACACCGGGGAGCTGTTTTTT.

DNA for the CDR3: TGTGCCAGTAGTGTACCGGGGCAGTTGTTCTATGGCTACACCTTC. This encodes CASSVPGQLFYGYTF. This chain connects TRBV19 to TRBJ1-2; D perhaps matches TRBD1 (5 bases). This CDR3 is built from 15 residues. Germline values: CDR1 LNHDA, CDR2 SQIVND (reference sequence). Trimming removed 5 bases at V and 4 bases at J, with 17 bases between.

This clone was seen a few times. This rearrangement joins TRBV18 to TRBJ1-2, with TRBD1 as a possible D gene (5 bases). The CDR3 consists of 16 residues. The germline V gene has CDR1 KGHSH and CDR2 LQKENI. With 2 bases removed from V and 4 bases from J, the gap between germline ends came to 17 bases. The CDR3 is CASSPSVTANPYGYTF. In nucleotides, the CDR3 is TGTGCCAGCTCACCATCTGTGACAGCGAACCCCTATGGCTACACCTTC.

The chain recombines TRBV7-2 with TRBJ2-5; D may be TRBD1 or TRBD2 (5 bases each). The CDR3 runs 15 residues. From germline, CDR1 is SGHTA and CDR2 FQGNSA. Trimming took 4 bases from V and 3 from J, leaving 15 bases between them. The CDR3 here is CASSSTRGYEETQYF. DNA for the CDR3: TGTGCCAGCAGCTCGACGAGGGGATATGAAGAGACCCAGTACTTC.

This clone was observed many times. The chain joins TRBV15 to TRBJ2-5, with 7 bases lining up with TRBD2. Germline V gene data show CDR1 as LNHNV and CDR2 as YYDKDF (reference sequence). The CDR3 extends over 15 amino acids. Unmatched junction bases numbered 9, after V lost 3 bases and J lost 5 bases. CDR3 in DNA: TGTGCCACCAGCAGGAGTGACCTCGGGGGGGAGACCCAGTACTTC. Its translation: CATSRSDLGGETQYF.

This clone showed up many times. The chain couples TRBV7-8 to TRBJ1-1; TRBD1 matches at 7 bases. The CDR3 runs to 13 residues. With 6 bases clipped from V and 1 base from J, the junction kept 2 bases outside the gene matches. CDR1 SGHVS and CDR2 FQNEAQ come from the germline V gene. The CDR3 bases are TGTGCCAGCAGTCGACAGGGGAACACTGAAGCTTTCTTT. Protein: CASSRQGNTEAFF.

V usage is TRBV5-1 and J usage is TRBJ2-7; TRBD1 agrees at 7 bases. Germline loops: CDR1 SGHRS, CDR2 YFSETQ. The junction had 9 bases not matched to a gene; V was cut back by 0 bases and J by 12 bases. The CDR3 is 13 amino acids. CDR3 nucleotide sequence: TGCGCCAGCAGCTTGGGCTCAGGGGGAGTTCCGTACTTC. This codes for CASSLGSGGVPYF.

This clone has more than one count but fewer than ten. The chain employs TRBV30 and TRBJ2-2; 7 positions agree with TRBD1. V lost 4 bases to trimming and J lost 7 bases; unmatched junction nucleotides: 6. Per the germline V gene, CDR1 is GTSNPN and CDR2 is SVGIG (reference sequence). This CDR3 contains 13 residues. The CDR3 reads CAWMRGRSGELFF. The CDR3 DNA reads TGTGCCTGGATGAGGGGGCGGAGCGGGGAGCTGTTTTTT.

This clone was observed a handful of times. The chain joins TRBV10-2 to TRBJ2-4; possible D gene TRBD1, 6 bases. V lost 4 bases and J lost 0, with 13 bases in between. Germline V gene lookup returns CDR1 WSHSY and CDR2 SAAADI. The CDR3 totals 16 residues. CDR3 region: CASSGTDGLAKNIQYF. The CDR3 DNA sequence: TGCGCCAGCAGTGGGACAGATGGGCTAGCCAAAAACATTCAGTACTTC.

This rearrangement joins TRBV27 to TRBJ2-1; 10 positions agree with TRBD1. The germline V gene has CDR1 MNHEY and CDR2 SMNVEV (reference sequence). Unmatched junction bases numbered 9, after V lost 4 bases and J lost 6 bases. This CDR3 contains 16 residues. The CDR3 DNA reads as TGTGCCAGCAGTTCGCCGGAGCGGACAGGGGGCAATGAGCAGTTCTTC. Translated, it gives CASSSPERTGGNEQFF.

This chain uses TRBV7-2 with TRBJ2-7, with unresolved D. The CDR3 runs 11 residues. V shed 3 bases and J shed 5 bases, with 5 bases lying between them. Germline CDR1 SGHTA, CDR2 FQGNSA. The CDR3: CASSFTNEQYF. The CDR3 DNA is TGTGCCAGCAGCTTCACTAACGAGCAGTACTTC.